The sequence of this T cell receptor beta chain was determined in a study of beta chain features in type 1 diabetes. Findings and limits, study-wide: Any HLA effect on TCRB rearrangement was left unresolved by small sub-analyses.

With 8 bases removed from V and 7 bases from J, the gap between germline ends came to 12 bases. CDR1 is ENHRY and CDR2 is SYGVKD in the germline V gene. The CDR3 runs to 11 residues. All of the isolated RNA was reverse transcribed, so expressed TCRB transcripts were sequenced. Sequencing of naive, central memory and regulatory T cell samples gave an average of about 3.9 million reads. Clones were sequenced by immunoSEQ multiplex PCR, and TCRdb holds only the in-frame ones, with some missing. The table includes hundreds of thousands of clones, about 16% detected once. About this clone: The antigen is not known.

This chain uses TRBV10-3 with TRBJ2-7; possible D gene TRBD1, 5 bases. The sequenced material came from naive CD4+ T cells from blood. The receptor comes from a man aged 18 to 30 in good health. The DNA for the CDR3 is TGTGCCATCCAAGGGGTAGGGGAGCAGTACTTC. It translates to CAIQGVGEQYF.